This note documents a single T cell receptor (beta chain) sequence. This sample was taken from a study of blood T cell repertoires in COVID-19. Study overall: Samples came from the United States, Italy and Spain, spanning acute and convalescent COVID-19. Sources were T cells, B-cell-depleted T cells, or PBMCs; the material itself was cDNA or gDNA.

As originally analysed: Reference gene primer amplification in the assay estimated nucleated cell counts. The repertoire was sequenced with immunoSEQ multiplex PCR; TCRdb's copy has only in-frame clones and lacks some. V, J and clone size are taken as reported in that table, and D and trimming were inferred from the DNA itself. The table lists 84,000 or so clones, around 88% of them singletons. V was trimmed by 6 bases and J by 5 bases, leaving 16 bases between them. Germline lookup yields CDR1 KGHSH and CDR2 LQKENI. This CDR3 spans 14 amino acids. Material: peripheral blood. This receptor was identified in a man aged 60 to 69 with acute or convalescent COVID-19. The chain combines TRBV18 with TRBJ1-1; unclear D gene. The DNA of the CDR3 is TGTGCCAGCTCCCCTGAGAGGGTAGTAACTGAAGCTTTCTTT. This sequence encodes CASSPERVVTEAFF.